The 25 T cell receptor beta chains below come from one sample, sequenced in a study of shared clonotypes between healthy human individuals. The assay was immunoSEQ multiplex PCR, and TCRdb's table has in-frame clones only and misses some. There are approximately 980,000 clones in the sample; approximately 80% occur only once, and nearly 1.5% lies in the top ten. Sequenced material: memory CD4+ T cells sorted from blood. Described subset: CD45RA-negative fraction. The source is a man between 18 and 29 years old in good health.

This clone was detected only a few times. V usage is TRBV5-6 and J usage is TRBJ2-3; 11 bases are shared with TRBD2. CDR1 is SGHDT and CDR2 is YYEEEE in the germline V gene. CDR3 length: 15 residues. V shed 4 bases, J shed 4 bases, and the junction held 5 bases outside the gene matches. CDR3 nucleotides: TGTGCCAGCAGCCCAACGACTAGCGGGGCAGATACGCAGTATTTT. It specifies CASSPTTSGADTQYF. Full variable domain (outside the CDR3, taken from reference TRBV5-6 and TRBJ2-3): DAGVTQSPTHLIKTRGQQVTLRCSPKSGHDTVSWYQQALGQGPQFIFQYYEEEERQRGNFPDRFSGHQFPNYSSELNVNALLLGDSALYLCASSPTTSGADTQYFGPGTRLTVL.

There are a few counts of this clone. The V and J genes are TRBV7-9 and TRBJ2-7; unclear D gene. The germline CDR1 and CDR2 sequences are SEHNR and FQNEAQ (reference sequence). The length of the CDR3 is 14 residues. Trimming cost V 2 bases and J 5 bases, with 13 bases left between them. The CDR3 DNA is TGTGCCAGCAGCTTAACGAGAACCCCCCACGAGCAGTACTTC. Residues: CASSLTRTPHEQYF.

The rearrangement links TRBV29-1 to TRBJ2-1; the D gene is possibly TRBD1 (5 bases). The CDR3 has 14 residues. Germline CDR1 reads SQVTM; CDR2 reads ANQGSEA. The ends were cut back, 7 bases at V and 8 bases at J, with 21 bases in the middle. CDR3 nucleotide sequence: TGCAGCGCCTTACCCCAGGTTAGGGGCGATGAGCAGTTCTTC. Amino acid sequence: CSALPQVRGDEQFF.

The rearrangement links TRBV19 to TRBJ2-7; D perhaps matches TRBD2 (5 bases). The germline V and J ends were trimmed by 5 bases and 7 bases, with 21 bases remaining between them. This CDR3 has 15 residues. Per germline, CDR1 LNHDA and CDR2 SQIVND (reference sequence). The CDR3 loop is CASSPGITFPGEQYF. For the CDR3, the DNA is TGTGCCAGTAGTCCCGGGATCACGTTTCCGGGGGAGCAGTACTTC.

The chain couples TRBV5-1 to TRBJ2-1; 7 bases line up with TRBD1. V was clipped by 3 bases and J by 16 bases; unmatched bases: 7. Germline CDR1 and CDR2: SGHRS and YFSETQ. This CDR3 spans 11 amino acids. The DNA of the CDR3 is TGCGCCAGCAGCTCGCGACAGGGCCACTTCTTC. This sequence encodes CASSSRQGHFF.

Of note for this clone: A single base is all that separates this from a far larger clone, so a read error is likely. In the same sample, other DNA sequences code for this CDR3. The DNA of the CDR3 is TGTGCCAGCTCACCCGAGGGACAGGGTTATGAGCAGTACTTC. This gives the protein CASSPEGQGYEQYF. This chain links TRBV18 with TRBJ2-7; 9 bases match TRBD1. Germline values: CDR1 KGHSH, CDR2 LQKENI. The CDR3 has 14 amino acids. With V trimmed by 3 bases and J by 7 bases, 7 bases remained unmatched.

V is TRBV28 and J is TRBJ1-3; no reliable D call. There are 16 residues in the CDR3. The V end was cut by 8 bases, the J end by 0 bases, with 17 bases between. Germline V lookup: CDR1 MDHEN, CDR2 SYDVKM. The CDR3 bases are TGTGCCAGCGGTCTATTAGCTTACAACTCTGGAAACACCATATATTTT. It yields the protein CASGLLAYNSGNTIYF.

V gene TRBV18 combines with J gene TRBJ2-6; weak D call: TRBD2 (5 bases). CDR1 is KGHSH and CDR2 is LQKENI in the germline V gene. CDR3 size: 16 residues. V dropped 0 bases and J dropped 0 bases, with 6 bases sitting between them. The CDR3 coding sequence is TGTGCCAGCTCACCACCGCGGGTCTCTGGGGCCAACGTCCTGACTTTC. This codes for CASSPPRVSGANVLTF.

The chain uses TRBV28 and TRBJ2-2; perhaps TRBD1 as D (5 bases). The V and J ends lost 7 bases and 6 bases respectively, with 15 bases between them. CDR3 length: 14 residues. Germline CDR1 MDHEN, CDR2 SYDVKM. CDR3 in amino acids: CASNSGMVSGELFF. As DNA, the CDR3 is TGTGCCAGCAATTCAGGGATGGTGTCCGGGGAGCTGTTTTTT.

For this clone: Additional DNA sequences in this sample encode the identical CDR3. J is TRBJ2-3 and V is TRBV28; D gene unclear. Deletions cut 2 bases from V and 0 bases from J, with 9 bases between. CDR1 is MDHEN, CDR2 SYDVKM, per germline. CDR3 length: 15 residues. Here the CDR3 DNA reads TGTGCCAGCAGTTTAGGCGGTTCTAGCACAGATACGCAGTATTTT. Translation: CASSLGGSSTDTQYF.

The chain recombines TRBV5-1 with TRBJ2-3, with a weak D call TRBD2 (5 bases). The ends were cut back, 1 base at V and 2 bases at J, with 8 bases in the middle. Germline CDR1 reads SGHRS; CDR2 reads YFSETQ. The CDR3 is 14 amino acids. CDR3 loop: CASSLSGNTDTQYF. In DNA, the CDR3 is TGCGCCAGCAGCTTGTCGGGGAACACAGATACGCAGTATTTT.

V usage is TRBV5-6 and J usage is TRBJ1-2; 7 nucleotides align to TRBD1. V shed 4 bases, J shed 8 bases, and the junction held 8 bases outside the gene matches. This CDR3 is built from 13 residues. The germline V gene encodes CDR1 SGHDT and CDR2 YYEEEE. In DNA, the CDR3 is TGTGCCAGCAGCAAAACAGGGGTGGGCGGCTACACCTTC. Translation: CASSKTGVGGYTF.

This rearrangement joins TRBV30 to TRBJ1-5; D is possibly TRBD1 (5 bases). Germline-derived CDR1 and CDR2 are GTSNPN and SVGIG (reference sequence). V gave up 1 base and J gave up 9 bases, with 22 bases separating them. This CDR3 is 16 amino acids long. This CDR3 is CAWSAFGGSSPGPQHF. CDR3 coding DNA: TGTGCCTGGAGTGCTTTTGGGGGGTCCAGCCCGGGGCCCCAGCATTTT.

The chain employs TRBV5-6 and TRBJ2-5, with D perhaps TRBD2 (5 bases). The CDR3 has 14 amino acids. The germline V gene has CDR1 SGHDT and CDR2 YYEEEE. V lost 5 bases and J lost 3, with 14 bases in between. The CDR3 DNA is TGTGCCAGCAGACCGCTCACTAGAGAAGAGACCCAGTACTTC. This sequence encodes CASRPLTREETQYF.

This clone was counted between two and nine times. The rearrangement links TRBV7-3 to TRBJ1-1, with D unresolved. Germline V gene sequence: CDR1 SGHTA, CDR2 FQGTGA. This CDR3 is built from 13 residues. Trimming took 5 bases from V and 3 from J, leaving 10 bases between them. The CDR3 loop is CASSHTWDTEAFF. For the CDR3, the DNA is TGTGCCAGCAGCCACACATGGGACACTGAAGCTTTCTTT.

This clone has just a few counts. The V and J genes are TRBV7-2 and TRBJ2-1, with a weak D call TRBD2 (7 bases). Germline-derived CDR1 and CDR2 are SGHTA and FQGNSA. The CDR3 loop spans 15 amino acids. Trimming took off 1 base at V and 9 bases at J, with 16 bases between the two ends. This CDR3 reads CASSLEGGKYGEQFF. For the CDR3, the DNA is TGTGCCAGCAGCTTAGAGGGGGGGAAATACGGTGAGCAGTTCTTC.

The chain carries TRBV29-1 and TRBJ2-7; D possibly matches TRBD1 or TRBD2 (5 bases each). The CDR3 runs 13 residues. Germline values: CDR1 SQVTM, CDR2 ANQGSEA. V was cut by 0 bases and J by 3 bases, with 9 bases left in between. The CDR3 protein is CSVEEGVSYEQYF. The DNA for the CDR3 is TGCAGCGTTGAAGAGGGGGTAAGCTACGAGCAGTACTTC.

The chain employs TRBV4-1 and TRBJ1-2; 7 bases align to TRBD1. The J segment lost 4 bases and the V segment lost 1 base, leaving 6 bases of the junction unmatched. Germline V CDR1 and CDR2: MGHRA, YSYEKL. There are 15 residues in the CDR3. The CDR3 coding sequence is TGCGCCAGCAGCCAAGCAAGACAGGGTGGCTATGGCTACACCTTC. Its protein is CASSQARQGGYGYTF.

The rearrangement links TRBV7-3 to TRBJ2-5; 8 nucleotides agree with TRBD2. This CDR3 is 14 amino acids long. Germline CDR1 SGHTA, CDR2 FQGTGA. Germline trimming cut 4 bases from V and 3 bases from J; bases unmatched to any gene: 4. CDR3 bases: TGTGCCAGCAGCTCCCGGGGGGGCGAAGAGACCCAGTACTTC. Its translation is CASSSRGGEETQYF.

The chain carries TRBV5-6 and TRBJ2-5; D unclear. Looked up from germline, CDR1 is SGHDT and CDR2 is YYEEEE. Trimming took off 3 bases at V and 7 bases at J, with 16 bases between the two ends. CDR3 length: 14 amino acids. The CDR3 reads CASSSFRTGRTQYF. CDR3 bases: TGTGCCAGCAGCTCCTTCCGGACCGGTAGGACCCAGTACTTC.

The chain links TRBV5-6 to TRBJ1-2, with D hard to call. Germline assignment: CDR1 SGHDT and CDR2 YYEEEE. The V end was cut by 4 bases, the J end by 6 bases, with 16 bases between. The CDR3 consists of 14 residues. In DNA, the CDR3 is TGTGCCAGCAGCCCTCAAGGCAGTAAACATGGCTACACCTTC. Encoded protein: CASSPQGSKHGYTF.

The DNA of the CDR3 is TGTGCCTGGAGTGTACTGCGCGCGGGGGGTGAGCAGTTCTTC. It codes for CAWSVLRAGGEQFF. The chain joins TRBV30 to TRBJ2-1; 8 positions match TRBD2. The CDR3 loop spans 14 amino acids. After removal of 0 bases from V and 9 bases from J, the junction contained 7 bases not matched to a gene. The germline V gene encodes CDR1 GTSNPN and CDR2 SVGIG (reference sequence).

The genes are TRBV7-2 and TRBJ1-1, with D hard to call. Germline assignment: CDR1 SGHTA and CDR2 FQGNSA. V was cut by 1 base and J by 1 base, with 10 bases left in between. This CDR3 contains 15 residues. In nucleotides, the CDR3 is TGTGCCAGCAGCTTAGTCTTAGCAGGGAACACTGAAGCTTTCTTT. As protein: CASSLVLAGNTEAFF.

This clone showed up just once. This sequence joins TRBV5-1 and TRBJ2-3; D unclear. The V end lost 4 bases, the J end lost 3 bases, and 6 bases lay between the germline ends. The CDR3 is 12 amino acids. CDR1 is SGHRS, CDR2 YFSETQ, per germline. CDR3 sequence reads: CASSGVTDTQYF. DNA for the CDR3: TGCGCCAGCAGCGGGGTGACAGATACGCAGTATTTT.

This chain connects TRBV5-1 to TRBJ2-3, with a possible D match to TRBD1 (6 bases). V was pared by 4 bases and J by 4 bases, with 13 bases between. The germline CDR1 and CDR2 sequences are SGHRS and YFSETQ. CDR3 length: 14 residues. CDR3 DNA: TGCGCCAGCAGCCAACAGGGCGGGTCAGATACGCAGTATTTT. Translated, it gives CASSQQGGSDTQYF.